This TCR beta chain was recorded in a study of blood T cell repertoires in COVID-19 (dated by TCRdb to 2020 to 2021). Regarding the study in general: The collaborator samples originated in the United States, Italy and Spain and spanned the acute and convalescent phases of COVID-19. The prospective study material was composed of cDNA or gDNA derived from T cells, B-cell-depleted T cells, or PBMCs. Subjects who had been exposed to COVID-19, were actively infected with it, or had recovered from it provided the deeply sampled blood TCRbeta repertoires that made up the dataset. The repertoires were made available in a free public database intended to serve as a resource for research on the immune response to SARS-CoV-2. Samples came from the ongoing ImmuneRACE study (first 160 participants) plus 1,254 subjects from 6 global collaborators. A de-identified subject ID, COVID-19 status, age in years and sex were almost always included in the sample metadata. Where HLA class I and class II types were available, the types were taken from metadata supplied by the sample provider, not from assay-based typing. What the study reported, not specific to this receptor: Clinical and demographic metadata were provided uncurated, with the amount varying by source and participant.

TCRbeta CDR3 regions were amplified from genomic DNA using the immunoSEQ Assay, a bias-controlled multiplex PCR. The study's processing was this. The number of nucleated cells in each sample was estimated by amplification of reference gene primers within the assay. To quantify the absolute abundance of each unique TCRbeta CDR3 rearrangement, sequence reads were collapsed and filtered. For each sample, productive Simpson clonality was calculated as the square root of Simpson's diversity index across productive rearrangements. Here the immuneACCESS table is served through TCRdb, limited to in-frame sequences with V and J called. Missing clones are a known gap in these copies; in checked studies unresolved V genes cover under half, and the rest lacks a known reason. V and J calls and clone size are as listed in that table; D and trimming were resolved from the DNA. This sample has roughly 70,000 clones in its table, and 85% to 90% of those were observed once. The leading ten clones occupy approximately 4.1% of the sample.

Whole blood was collected in K2EDTA tubes by collaborating institutions according to the institutions' own protocols. For TCRbeta analysis, collaborators shipped samples as frozen whole blood, isolated PBMCs, or DNA extracted from either of those sample types. In the case of this clone: It lacks a known antigen. Qualities for individual bases were not recorded, and no much larger clone is one base off.

The TCR sequence derives from a man between 70 and 80 years old with active COVID-19. Sequencing used peripheral blood.

The DNA sequence is TGTGCCAGCAGCTTAAGCGGCGGAGAAGAGACCCAGTACTTC. It is translated as CASSLSGGEETQYF. The rearrangement joined TRBV7-3 to TRBJ2-5, with the D gene too uncertain to name. Its CDR3 holds 14 amino acids, cysteine through phenylalanine. Of all the DNA, just the CDR3 is kept, 42 bases in frame from base 1. Based on the germline V gene, the CDR1 and CDR2 sequences are SGHTA and FQGTGA. V is pared back by 1 base and J by 3 bases, with 9 bases lying between the germline termini.